Listed below are T cell receptor beta chains from one sample, sequenced in a study. One entry per CDR3 protein results from TCRdb running MiXCR on the RT-PCR reads. The table has more than 600,000 distinct CDR3 sequences, about 14% seen once. Sequenced sample: memory CD4+ T cells from blood. Source of these receptors: a female donor in good health, serving as a healthy control. Each CDR3 is given with its conserved first and last residue. D genes are given only for firm matches.

>TRBJ2-7|TRBV15|-
CATSRLGGNEQYF
>TRBJ2-3|TRBV5-1|-
CASSLAQLERDTQYF
>TRBJ2-1|TRBV3-1|-
CASSQDNSREQFF
>TRBJ2-5|TRBV15|-
CATNGQLQETQYF
>TRBJ2-7|TRBV12-3/TRBV12-4|TRBD2
CASKRGPDYEQYF
>TRBJ2-7|TRBV11-2|TRBD1
CASSWGQVAYEQYF
>TRBJ1-5|TRBV10-3|-
CAISERDSNQPQHF
>TRBJ2-7|TRBV12-3/TRBV12-4|TRBD1
CASSFSLTGAYEQYF
>TRBJ1-1|TRBV20-1|-
CSARDGRKGSTEAFF
>TRBJ1-1|TRBV5-1|-
CASSLEGPLTEAFF
>TRBJ1-1|TRBV7-9|-
CASSLQGKNTEAFF
>TRBJ1-1|TRBV6-2/TRBV6-3|TRBD1
CASGPDRETEAFF
>TRBJ2-7|TRBV20-1|-
CSAFSGSDPNYEQYF
>TRBJ2-2|TRBV6-5|-
CASSPSGQHTGELFF
>TRBJ2-5|TRBV5-1|-
CASSLETSKYF
>TRBJ2-3|TRBV5-1|TRBD2
CASSSSGSFDTQYF